Below, 20 T cell receptor beta chains from the same sample are listed, as sequenced in a study of yellow fever vaccine responses in identical twins. TCRdb independently ran MiXCR on the RT-PCR reads; one entry per CDR3 protein. The repertoire holds about 19,000 distinct CDR3 sequences, with less than 75% as singletons. The input for sequencing was T cells from blood (PBMCs), unsorted or a sorted subset (not recorded which), taken before or after yellow fever vaccination (not recorded which). These receptors were taken from a woman aged 18-30 years who received the yellow fever vaccine.

This clonotype appeared once. The genes are TRBV3-1 and TRBJ2-1, with D unresolved. CDR1 and CDR2 (germline): LGHDT, YNNKEL (reference sequence). This CDR3 spans 13 amino acids. V was pared by 1 base and J by 7 bases, with 8 bases between. In nucleotides, the CDR3 is TGTGCCAGCAGCCAAGGGGGTTTAAATGAGCAGTTCTTC. Its protein product is CASSQGGLNEQFF.

V is TRBV2 and J is TRBJ1-5, with 7 nucleotides matching TRBD1. V lost 5 bases and J lost 3; bases outside the gene matches: 7. In germline, CDR1 is SNHLY, CDR2 FYNNEI. The CDR3 runs 15 residues. CDR3 loop: CASSRGGLPNQPQHF. The CDR3 DNA sequence: TGTGCCAGCAGTAGAGGGGGCCTTCCCAATCAGCCCCAGCATTTT.

The CDR3 sequence is CSASLQGPLHF. In DNA form, the CDR3 reads TGCAGTGCTTCCCTTCAGGGTCCCCTCCACTTT. This chain links TRBV20-1 with TRBJ1-6, with TRBD1 as a possible D gene (5 bases). V gave up 5 bases and J gave up 13 bases, with 12 bases separating them. The CDR3 spans 11 residues. Looked up from germline, CDR1 is DFQATT and CDR2 is SNEGSKA (reference sequence).

The J gene is TRBJ2-1, the V gene TRBV19; 7 bases line up with TRBD2. This CDR3 contains 14 residues. V lost 7 bases, J lost 5 bases, and 8 bases stayed unmatched. Looked up from germline, CDR1 is LNHDA and CDR2 is SQIVND (reference sequence). CDR3 DNA: TGTGCCAGTAAGTCGCGGGAGTATCACAATGAGCAGTTCTTC. Translation: CASKSREYHNEQFF.

This chain links TRBV13 with TRBJ1-2, with D maybe TRBD1 (5 bases). V lost 5 bases and J 8 bases, leaving 21 bases between the germline ends. The CDR3 loop spans 15 amino acids. CDR1 and CDR2 from the germline V gene are PRHDT and FYEKMQ (reference sequence). This CDR3 reads CASSAGTGSRSGYTF. DNA for the CDR3: TGTGCCAGCAGCGCCGGGACCGGCAGCCGGAGCGGCTACACCTTC.

This clonotype was picked up a small number of times. This chain links TRBV11-2 with TRBJ1-6; tentatively, D is TRBD1 (6 bases). Germline loops: CDR1 SGHAT, CDR2 FQNNGV. V was trimmed by 2 bases and J by 14 bases, leaving 19 bases between them. This CDR3 region has 15 residues. The CDR3: CASSLNRDKGLTLHF. Written as DNA, the CDR3 is TGTGCCAGCAGCTTAAACCGGGACAAGGGGTTAACCCTCCACTTT.

V gene TRBV5-1 combines with J gene TRBJ2-1; D is perhaps TRBD1 or TRBD2 (5 bases each). Deletions cut 4 bases from V and 0 bases from J, with 11 bases between. This CDR3 contains 15 residues. CDR1 is SGHRS and CDR2 is YFSETQ in the germline V gene. The DNA of the CDR3 is TGCGCCAGCAGCGGGACCTTGAGCTCCTACAATGAGCAGTTCTTC. This codes for CASSGTLSSYNEQFF. Complete variable domain (other parts from reference TRBV5-1 and TRBJ2-1): KAGVTQTPRYLIKTRGQQVTLSCSPISGHRSVSWYQQTPGQGLQFLFEYFSETQRNKGNFPGRFSGRQFSNSRSEMNVSTLELGDSALYLCASSGTLSSYNEQFFGPGTRLTVL.

This clonotype was observed a handful of times. The chain combines TRBV6-4 with TRBJ2-7; D not resolved. The CDR3 loop spans 10 amino acids. The germline V and J ends were trimmed by 5 bases and 3 bases, with 2 bases remaining between them. Germline loops: CDR1 MRHNA, CDR2 SNTAGT. The CDR3 here is CASSNYEQYF. CDR3 DNA sequence: TGTGCCAGCAGTAACTACGAGCAGTACTTC.

This clonotype has only one observation. The chain employs TRBV6-5 and TRBJ2-7, with D tentatively TRBD1 (5 bases). The CDR3 spans 13 residues. Trimming pared 2 bases from V and 7 bases from J, leaving 12 bases between. Germline CDR1 is MNHEY and CDR2 is SVGAGI. The DNA for the CDR3 is TGTGCCAGCAGTTACCGCGACAGCTCTGAGCAGTACGTC. Its protein is CASSYRDSSEQYV.

The rearrangement joins TRBV9 to TRBJ2-7; 8 bases agree with TRBD1. The CDR3 has 15 amino acids. From germline, CDR1 is SGDLS and CDR2 YYNGEE. The junction had 9 bases not matched to a gene; V was cut back by 4 bases and J by 3 bases. Written as DNA, the CDR3 is TGTGCCAGCAGCCCGACGGGACAGGAGTTCTACGAGCAGTACTTC. Its translation is CASSPTGQEFYEQYF.

V and J are TRBV7-2 and TRBJ2-7, with D possibly called TRBD1 or TRBD2 (6 bases each). Germline V lookup: CDR1 SGHTA, CDR2 FQGNSA. This CDR3 region has 18 residues. Trimming took off 0 bases at V and 2 bases at J, with 20 bases between the two ends. The CDR3 loop is CASSLAQGTPSSPYEQYF. In DNA, the CDR3 is TGTGCCAGCAGCTTAGCGCAGGGGACTCCATCCAGCCCCTACGAGCAGTACTTC.

J is TRBJ2-1 and V is TRBV29-1; 14 bases are a match to TRBD2. The CDR3 extends over 13 amino acids. Germline V gene sequence: CDR1 SQVTM, CDR2 ANQGSEA. V was clipped by 7 bases and J by 8 bases; unmatched bases: 4. The CDR3 is CSAGTSGSYEQFF. The CDR3 DNA is TGCAGCGCCGGGACTAGCGGGAGCTATGAGCAGTTCTTC.

This clonotype has just one count. The V and J genes are TRBV5-1 and TRBJ2-5, with TRBD2 matching 8 bases. Germline V lookup: CDR1 SGHRS, CDR2 YFSETQ. V shed 4 bases, J shed 5 bases, and the junction held 10 bases outside the gene matches. CDR3 length: 15 residues. Here the CDR3 DNA reads TGCGCCAGCAGCCTGGGTAGCGGGGCCGATGAGACCCAGTACTTC. Amino acids: CASSLGSGADETQYF.

The chain has TRBV29-1 and TRBJ2-2; no definite D call. V was shortened by 4 bases and J by 4 bases, with 7 bases between the two germline ends. Germline V gives CDR1 SQVTM, CDR2 ANQGSEA. This CDR3 spans 12 amino acids. The CDR3 region is CSVGHFTGELFF. DNA of the CDR3: TGCAGCGTTGGTCACTTCACCGGGGAGCTGTTTTTT.

Only one count was recorded for this clonotype. This chain links TRBV18 with TRBJ1-1; D is perhaps TRBD1 (5 bases). Germline V CDR1 and CDR2: KGHSH, LQKENI. This CDR3 comprises 15 residues. Trimming left V 1 base short and J 1 base short, with 10 bases between. CDR3 sequence reads: CASSPQEGSNTEAFF. In DNA form, the CDR3 reads TGTGCCAGCTCACCACAGGAGGGGTCGAACACTGAAGCTTTCTTT.

CDR3 region: CASTRSPQDTQYF. CDR3 sequence (DNA): TGTGCCAGCACCCGAAGTCCTCAAGATACGCAGTATTTT. V usage is TRBV7-9 and J usage is TRBJ2-3; D gene ambiguous. Germline V gene sequence: CDR1 SEHNR, CDR2 FQNEAQ (reference sequence). This CDR3 contains 13 residues. The ends were cut back, 7 bases at V and 5 bases at J, with 13 bases in the middle.

This clonotype was found once. The rearrangement uses TRBV29-1 and TRBJ2-1; D is unclear. The V and J ends lost 4 bases and 4 bases respectively, with 8 bases between them. This CDR3 is 12 amino acids long. From germline, CDR1 is SQVTM and CDR2 ANQGSEA. CDR3 nucleotides: TGCAGCGTTGTTCAGTATTACAATGAGCAGTTCTTC. Translated: CSVVQYYNEQFF.

The chain carries TRBV5-1 and TRBJ1-1; D not resolved. CDR1 is SGHRS, CDR2 YFSETQ, per germline. Trimming left V 4 bases short and J 1 base short, with 8 bases between. This CDR3 has 13 amino acids. CDR3 amino acids: CASSPLQNTEAFF. The CDR3 DNA is TGCGCCAGCAGCCCCTTACAGAACACTGAAGCTTTCTTT.

The DNA of the CDR3 is TGTGCCAGCGTGGACAGAAACTATGGCTACACCTTC. Protein product: CASVDRNYGYTF. This chain connects TRBV13 to TRBJ1-2; perhaps TRBD1 as D (6 bases). The CDR3 sequence is 12 residues long. Germline assignment: CDR1 PRHDT and CDR2 FYEKMQ (reference sequence). Trimming pared 8 bases from V and 2 bases from J, leaving 9 bases between. Together with reference TRBV13 and TRBJ1-2, the CDR3 gives the full variable domain: AAGVIQSPRHLIKEKRETATLKCYPIPRHDTVYWYQQGPGQDPQFLISFYEKMQSDKGSIPDRFSAQQFSDYHSELNMSSLELGDSALYFCASVDRNYGYTFGSGTRLTVV.

The CDR3 reads CASTGGADYGYTF. In nucleotides, the CDR3 is TGTGCCAGCACAGGGGGCGCCGACTATGGCTACACCTTC. The chain employs TRBV2 and TRBJ1-2; 8 bases are a match to TRBD1. Per germline, CDR1 SNHLY and CDR2 FYNNEI. The ends lost 7 bases at V and 3 bases at J; junction bases unmatched: 4. The length of the CDR3 is 13 residues.